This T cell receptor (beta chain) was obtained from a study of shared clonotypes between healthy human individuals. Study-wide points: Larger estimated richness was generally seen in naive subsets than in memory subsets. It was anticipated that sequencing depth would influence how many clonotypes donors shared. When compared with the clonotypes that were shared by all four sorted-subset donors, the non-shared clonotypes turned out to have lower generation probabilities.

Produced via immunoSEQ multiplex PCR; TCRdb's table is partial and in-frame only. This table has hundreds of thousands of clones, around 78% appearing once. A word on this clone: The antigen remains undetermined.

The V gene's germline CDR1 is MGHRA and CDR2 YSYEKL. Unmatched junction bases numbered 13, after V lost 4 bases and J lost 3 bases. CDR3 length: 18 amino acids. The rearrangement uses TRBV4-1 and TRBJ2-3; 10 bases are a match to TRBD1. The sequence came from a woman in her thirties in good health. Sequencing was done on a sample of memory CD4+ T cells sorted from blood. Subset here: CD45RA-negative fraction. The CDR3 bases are TGCGCCAGCAGCCCAGAAGATGGCCCGGGACAGGGGACAGATACGCAGTATTTT. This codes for CASSPEDGPGQGTDTQYF.